Included here is one T cell receptor (beta chain) sequence, with context. This clone was counted a single time. Its antigen specificity is not known. No clone much larger than this one lies a single base away; base qualities are absent. The data are from a study of blood T cell repertoires in COVID-19 (dated by TCRdb to about 2020). With respect to the entire study: Samples covering the acute and convalescent phases of COVID-19 were provided by collaborators in the United States, Italy and Spain. The material from the prospective study consisted of cDNA or gDNA derived from T cells, B-cell-depleted T cells, or PBMCs. The sample metadata nearly always contained a de-identified subject ID, COVID-19 status, age in years and sex. HLA class I and class II types, where available, came from metadata supplied by the sample provider rather than from assay-based typing. Subjects who had been exposed to COVID-19, were actively infected with it, or had recovered from it provided the deeply sampled blood TCRbeta repertoires that made up the dataset. Samples were obtained from the ongoing ImmuneRACE study (first 160 participants) and from roughly 1,300 subjects provided by 6 global collaborators. The repertoires were released in a freely available public database meant as a resource for research on the immune response to SARS-CoV-2.

Results and caveats for the whole study, not just this receptor: How much clinical and demographic metadata was included differed by source and by participant, and the metadata was provided uncurated.

TCRbeta CDR3 regions were amplified from genomic DNA by means of the immunoSEQ Assay, a bias-controlled multiplex PCR. The study's processing was this. Nucleated cell counts per sample were estimated from amplification of reference gene primers within the assay. To quantify the absolute abundance of each unique TCRbeta CDR3 rearrangement, sequence reads were collapsed and filtered. For each sample, productive Simpson clonality was calculated by taking the square root of Simpson's diversity index across productive rearrangements. In its TCRdb copy, this immuneACCESS table keeps in-frame sequences only and misses some clones. Where compared with another copy, unresolved V genes explain less than half of these, and the others have no known cause. V and J calls and clone size are as listed in that table; D and trimming were resolved from the DNA. A total of 43,000 or so clones appear in this sample, roughly 87% of them only once. The biggest ten clones account for 15% to 19% of the sample.

Collaborating institutions collected whole blood in K2EDTA tubes following their own protocols. Collaborator samples were shipped for TCRbeta analysis as frozen whole blood, isolated PBMCs, or DNA extracted from either sample type. Specimen: peripheral blood. The sequence was obtained from a man in his 60s with active COVID-19.

The CDR3 reads CASSDRSWYGYTF. The DNA is as follows: TGTGCCAGCAGTGACCGTAGCTGGTATGGCTACACCTTC. The sequence is built from TRBV2 and TRBJ1-2; too little of a D gene remains to name it. From the germline V gene, CDR1 is SNHLY and CDR2 is FYNNEI. A distance of 10 bases separates the germline ends of V and J, which lose 3 bases and 5 bases respectively. The CDR3 covers 13 residues, taking in both the cysteine and the phenylalanine. CDR3 DNA only is kept here, 39 bases in frame from base 1. This CDR3, with the reference TRBV2 and TRBJ1-2 proteins standing in past its ends, gives the full variable domain EPEVTQTPSHQVTQMGQEVILRCVPISNHLYFYWYRQILGQKVEFLVSFYNNEISEKSEIFDDQFSVERPDGSNFTLKIRSTKLEDSAMYFCASSDRSWYGYTFGSGTRLTVV.